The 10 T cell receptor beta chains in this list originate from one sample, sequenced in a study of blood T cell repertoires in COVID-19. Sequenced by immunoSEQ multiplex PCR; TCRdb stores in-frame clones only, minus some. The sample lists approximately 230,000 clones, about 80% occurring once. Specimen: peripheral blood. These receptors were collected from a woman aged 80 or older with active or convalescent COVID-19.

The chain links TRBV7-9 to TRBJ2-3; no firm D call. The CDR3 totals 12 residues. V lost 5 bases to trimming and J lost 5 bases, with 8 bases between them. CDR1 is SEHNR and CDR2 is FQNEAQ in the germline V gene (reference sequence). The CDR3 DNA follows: TGTGCCAGCAGCCTAATCGTAGATACGCAGTATTTT. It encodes CASSLIVDTQYF.

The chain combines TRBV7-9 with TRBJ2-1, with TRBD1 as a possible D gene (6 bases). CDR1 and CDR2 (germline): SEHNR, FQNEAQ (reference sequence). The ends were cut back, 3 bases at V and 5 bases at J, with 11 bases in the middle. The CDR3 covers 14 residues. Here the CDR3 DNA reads TGTGCCAGCAGCTTTCGTAGGACAGACAATGAGCAGTTCTTC. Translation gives CASSFRRTDNEQFF.

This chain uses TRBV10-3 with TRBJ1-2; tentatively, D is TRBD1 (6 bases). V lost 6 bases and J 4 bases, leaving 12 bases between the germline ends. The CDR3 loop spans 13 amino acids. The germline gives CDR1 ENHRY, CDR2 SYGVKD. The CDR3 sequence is CAIRDRDTYGYTF. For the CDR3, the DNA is TGTGCCATCAGAGACCGGGACACCTATGGCTACACCTTC.

This chain's CDR3 is CASSRDRGFDTQYF. DNA for the CDR3: TGTGCCAGCAGTAGGGACAGGGGTTTCGATACGCAGTATTTT. V gene TRBV6-5 combines with J gene TRBJ2-3, with 10 positions matching TRBD1. The germline gives CDR1 MNHEY, CDR2 SVGAGI. V lost 5 bases to trimming and J lost 6 bases; unmatched junction nucleotides: 5. CDR3 length equals 14 residues.

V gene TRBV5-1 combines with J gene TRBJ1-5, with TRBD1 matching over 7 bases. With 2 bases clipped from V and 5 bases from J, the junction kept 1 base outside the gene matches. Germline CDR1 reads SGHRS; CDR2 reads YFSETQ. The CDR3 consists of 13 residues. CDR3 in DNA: TGCGCCAGCAGCTTTACAGGGGATCAGCCCCAGCATTTT. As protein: CASSFTGDQPQHF.

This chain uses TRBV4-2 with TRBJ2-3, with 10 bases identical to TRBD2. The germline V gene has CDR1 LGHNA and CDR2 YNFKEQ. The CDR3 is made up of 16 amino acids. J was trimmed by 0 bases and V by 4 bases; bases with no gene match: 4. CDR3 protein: CASSRGLAISTDTQYF. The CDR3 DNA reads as TGTGCCAGCAGCCGGGGACTAGCGATTAGCACAGATACGCAGTATTTT.

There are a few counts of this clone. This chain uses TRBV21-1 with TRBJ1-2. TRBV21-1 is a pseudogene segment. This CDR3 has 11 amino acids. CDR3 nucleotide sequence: TGTGCCAGTCGCGGGGACTATGGCTACACCTTC. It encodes CASRGDYGYTF.

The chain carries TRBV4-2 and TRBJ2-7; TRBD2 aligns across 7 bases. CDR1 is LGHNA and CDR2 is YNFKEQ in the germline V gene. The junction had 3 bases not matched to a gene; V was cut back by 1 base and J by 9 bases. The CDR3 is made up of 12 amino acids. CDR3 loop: CASSQGPGGQYF. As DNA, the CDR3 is TGTGCCAGCAGCCAAGGACCGGGGGGGCAGTACTTC.

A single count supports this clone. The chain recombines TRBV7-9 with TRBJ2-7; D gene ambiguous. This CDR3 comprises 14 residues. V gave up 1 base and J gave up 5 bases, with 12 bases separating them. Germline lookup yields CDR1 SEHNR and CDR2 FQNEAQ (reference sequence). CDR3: CASSLDGLGNEQYF. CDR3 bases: TGTGCCAGCAGCTTAGACGGGTTAGGCAACGAGCAGTACTTC.

CDR3 amino acids: CASSSPGFSYEQYF. Written as DNA, the CDR3 is TGTGCCAGCAGTTCCCCGGGATTTTCCTACGAGCAGTACTTC. This rearrangement joins TRBV27 to TRBJ2-7; possibly TRBD2 for D (5 bases). With 4 bases removed from V and 1 base from J, the gap between germline ends came to 11 bases. The CDR3 consists of 14 residues. Germline V CDR1 and CDR2: MNHEY, SMNVEV (reference sequence).